One sample yielded the 16 T cell receptor beta chains listed below, sequenced in a study of T cells in localized non-small cell lung cancer. Generated by immunoSEQ multiplex PCR, the TCRdb table keeps only in-frame clones and is missing some. The table has more than 9,000 clones, roughly 77% seen once. Material: peripheral blood, obtained before any cancer treatment. The receptors come from a male donor aged 60 or over with stage I lung adenocarcinoma.

The chain couples TRBV9 to TRBJ1-3, with a tentative D call TRBD1 (5 bases). The V and J ends lost 3 bases and 8 bases respectively, with 15 bases between them. Germline-derived CDR1 and CDR2 are SGDLS and YYNGEE. This CDR3 contains 14 residues. The CDR3 DNA follows: TGTGCCAGCAGCGGATTTGGGGCATCGGACACCATATATTTT. It yields the protein CASSGFGASDTIYF.

The chain uses TRBV10-1 and TRBJ2-5, with 10 nucleotides matching TRBD2. The CDR3 is made up of 17 amino acids. Germline V gene data show CDR1 as WNHNN and CDR2 as SYGVQD (reference sequence). V dropped 2 bases and J dropped 4; count of bases not matched to a gene: 10. The CDR3 DNA sequence: TGCGCCAGCAGTGAGAGTCGAAGCGGGGGGGCCGGAGAGACCCAGTACTTC. As protein: CASSESRSGGAGETQYF.

The gene calls are TRBV4-1 and TRBJ1-3; D is uncertain. In germline, CDR1 is MGHRA, CDR2 YSYEKL. This CDR3 has 15 amino acids. V lost 6 bases and J 0 bases, leaving 12 bases between the germline ends. The CDR3 here is CASSRTVSSGNTIYF. DNA for the CDR3: TGCGCCAGCAGTCGGACTGTCAGCTCTGGAAACACCATATATTTT.

This chain links TRBV28 with TRBJ1-2; D perhaps matches TRBD1 (6 bases). This CDR3 is 14 amino acids long. Trimming pared 4 bases from V and 4 bases from J, leaving 13 bases between. Germline V gene data show CDR1 as MDHEN and CDR2 as SYDVKM. CDR3 nucleotides: TGTGCCAGCAGTTCCTCCAGGGGTTTCTATGGCTACACCTTC. It codes for CASSSSRGFYGYTF.

V is TRBV7-2 and J is TRBJ2-7; 10 nucleotides match TRBD1. Trimming at V came to 5 bases and at J to 5 bases, leaving 21 bases not matched to a gene. There are 19 residues in the CDR3. The germline gives CDR1 SGHTA, CDR2 FQGNSA. CDR3 amino acids: CASSKTRGQGSRVLDEQYF. The CDR3 nucleotides are TGTGCCAGCAGCAAAACCCGGGGACAGGGGTCAAGAGTTTTGGACGAGCAGTACTTC.

The chain combines TRBV5-1 with TRBJ1-3; D unclear. Per germline, CDR1 SGHRS and CDR2 YFSETQ. The CDR3 contains 15 residues. Trimming took off 0 bases at V and 0 bases at J, with 7 bases between the two ends. The CDR3 DNA reads as TGCGCCAGCAGCTTGGACGGCTACTCTGGAAACACCATATATTTT. Translation: CASSLDGYSGNTIYF.

This chain links TRBV2 with TRBJ2-7, with D perhaps being TRBD1 or TRBD2 (5 bases each). This CDR3 contains 13 residues. CDR1 and CDR2 from the germline V gene are SNHLY and FYNNEI. V lost 10 bases, J lost 3 bases, and 16 bases lay in between. The chain's CDR3 is CATRGVFNYEQYF. CDR3 DNA: TGTGCCACCCGGGGCGTTTTTAACTACGAGCAGTACTTC.

The chain joins TRBV5-4 to TRBJ2-2; D gene ambiguous. CDR3 length: 13 residues. Germline V gene data show CDR1 as SGHNT and CDR2 as YYREEE (reference sequence). V dropped 0 bases and J dropped 3 bases, with 3 bases sitting between them. CDR3 bases: TGTGCCAGCAGCTTGGTGGACACCGGGGAGCTGTTTTTT. Its translation: CASSLVDTGELFF.

The V call is TRBV6-1, the J call TRBJ1-1; 7 bases map to TRBD1. Unmatched junction bases numbered 5, after V lost 5 bases and J lost 2 bases. The CDR3 runs 14 residues. Germline CDR1 and CDR2: MNHNS and SASEGT. The CDR3 nucleotides read TGTGCCAGCAGTATCAGGGGGGTCAACACTGAAGCTTTCTTT. Residues: CASSIRGVNTEAFF.

The V and J genes are TRBV5-1 and TRBJ1-4; D remains unclear. The germline V gene has CDR1 SGHRS and CDR2 YFSETQ. Trimming stripped 10 bases from V and 0 bases from J, with 13 bases between. CDR3 length: 14 residues. CDR3 sequence: CACKKVATNEKLFF. The CDR3 DNA reads as TGCGCCTGCAAAAAGGTTGCAACTAATGAAAAACTGTTTTTT.

The V gene is TRBV28, the J gene TRBJ1-2, with TRBD1 matching 11 bases. The V gene end was trimmed by 10 bases and the J gene end by 2 bases; junction bases not matched to a gene: 3. Germline V gene sequence: CDR1 MDHEN, CDR2 SYDVKM. The CDR3 runs to 13 residues. The CDR3 protein is CATRTGGNYGYTF. DNA of the CDR3: TGTGCCACACGGACAGGGGGCAACTATGGCTACACCTTC.

The CDR3 loop reads CASSQDGLGGNIQYF. In nucleotides, the CDR3 is TGCGCCAGCAGCCAAGATGGACTCGGGGGCAACATTCAGTACTTC. The V and J genes are TRBV4-3 and TRBJ2-4; D tentatively fits TRBD1 or TRBD2 (6 bases each). The CDR3 has 15 residues. CDR1 and CDR2 (germline): LGHNA, YSLEER. Trimming shortened V by 0 bases and J by 7 bases, and 13 bases separated the two germline ends.

The rearrangement links TRBV11-2 to TRBJ2-1; D uncertain. Germline V CDR1 and CDR2: SGHAT, FQNNGV. There are 12 residues in the CDR3. V was trimmed by 2 bases and J by 12 bases, leaving 11 bases between them. DNA for the CDR3: TGTGCCAGCAGCTTATATAAATTCGGGCAGTTCTTC. Residues: CASSLYKFGQFF.

This clone was picked up a small number of times. The gene calls are TRBV6-4 and TRBJ1-3, with D hard to call. The CDR3 is 15 amino acids. CDR1 and CDR2 (germline): MRHNA, SNTAGT. V was trimmed by 7 bases and J by 0 bases, leaving 13 bases between them. In nucleotides, the CDR3 is TGTGCCAGCAACCCCCCCAGGACCTCTGGAAACACCATATATTTT. Translated, it gives CASNPPRTSGNTIYF.

This CDR3 is CASIPGGANYGYTF. In DNA, the CDR3 is TGTGCCAGCATTCCCGGAGGAGCTAACTATGGCTACACCTTC. The J gene is TRBJ1-2, the V gene TRBV28; D not resolved. Per the germline V gene, CDR1 is MDHEN and CDR2 is SYDVKM. V lost 7 bases to trimming and J lost 0 bases, with 12 bases between them. This CDR3 has 14 amino acids.

The J gene is TRBJ1-1, the V gene TRBV6-5, with D tentatively TRBD1 (5 bases). The germline V and J ends were trimmed by 0 bases and 5 bases, with 13 bases remaining between them. Per germline, CDR1 MNHEY and CDR2 SVGAGI. This CDR3 comprises 15 residues. CDR3 sequence: CASSYSMRGVTEAFF. The CDR3 region has the DNA TGTGCCAGCAGTTACTCGATGAGAGGGGTGACTGAAGCTTTCTTT.